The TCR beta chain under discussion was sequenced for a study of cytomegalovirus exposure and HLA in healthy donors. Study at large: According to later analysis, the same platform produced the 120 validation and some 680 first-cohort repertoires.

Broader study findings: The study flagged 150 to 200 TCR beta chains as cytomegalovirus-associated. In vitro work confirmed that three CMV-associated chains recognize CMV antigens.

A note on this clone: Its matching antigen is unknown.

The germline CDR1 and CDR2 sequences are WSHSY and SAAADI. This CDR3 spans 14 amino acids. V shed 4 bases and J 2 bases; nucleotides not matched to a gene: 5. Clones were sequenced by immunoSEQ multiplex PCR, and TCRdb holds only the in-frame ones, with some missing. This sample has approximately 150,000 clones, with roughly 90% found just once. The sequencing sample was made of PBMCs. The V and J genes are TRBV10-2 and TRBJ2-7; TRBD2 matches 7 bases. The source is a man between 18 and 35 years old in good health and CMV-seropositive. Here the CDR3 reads CASSGERGPYEQYF. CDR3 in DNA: TGCGCCAGCAGTGGGGAGCGGGGACCCTACGAGCAGTACTTC.